The clone carrying this TCR beta chain was seen more than once but under ten times. These data are taken from a study of CD8+ T cells in alopecia areata. Treatment: oral pan-JAK inhibitor, 5-10 mg twice daily. Unmatched junction bases numbered 0, after V lost 1 base and J lost 0 bases. This CDR3 is built from 14 residues. As the sequencing template, cDNA was produced by extracting RNA and reverse transcribing it. TCRdb's copy holds only in-frame clones and misses some; the assay was immunoSEQ multiplex PCR. The repertoire consists of about 180,000 clones, with approximately 51% occurring once and the leading ten covering around 9.1%.

Sequences were derived from CD8+ T cells sorted from blood, sampled around week 53, from a patient treated with tofacitinib. The chain joins TRBV23-1 to TRBJ2-7; TRBD1 aligns across 7 bases. TRBV23-1 is designated an ORF whose function remains uncertain. This TCR was sampled from a human donor with alopecia areata. The chain's CDR3 is CASSQWDSSYEQYF. The CDR3 bases are TGCGCCAGCAGTCAATGGGACAGCTCCTACGAGCAGTACTTC.